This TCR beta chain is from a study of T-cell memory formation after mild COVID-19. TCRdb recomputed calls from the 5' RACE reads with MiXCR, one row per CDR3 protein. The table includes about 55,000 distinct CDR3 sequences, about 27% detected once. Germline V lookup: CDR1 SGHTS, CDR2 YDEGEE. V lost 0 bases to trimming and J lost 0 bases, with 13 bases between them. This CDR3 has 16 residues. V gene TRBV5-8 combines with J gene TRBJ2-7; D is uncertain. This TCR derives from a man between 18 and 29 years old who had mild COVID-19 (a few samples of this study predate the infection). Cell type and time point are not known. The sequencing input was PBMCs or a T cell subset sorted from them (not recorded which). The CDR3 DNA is TGTGCCAGCAGCTTGGCCATCAAGTACCACTCCTACGAGCAGTACTTC. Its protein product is CASSLAIKYHSYEQYF. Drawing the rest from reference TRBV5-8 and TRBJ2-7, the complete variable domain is EAGVTQSPTHLIKTRGQQATLRCSPISGHTSVYWYQQALGLGLQFLLWYDEGEERNRGNFPPRFSGRQFPNYSSELNVNALELEDSALYLCASSLAIKYHSYEQYFGPGTRLTVT.